Shown below are 26 T cell receptor beta chains from a single sample sequenced in a study of blood T cell repertoires in COVID-19. Method: immunoSEQ multiplex PCR; TCRdb's copy keeps in-frame clones and lacks some. There are a few hundred thousand clones in the sample; about 80% occur only once, and nearly 9% lies in the top ten. The sample consisted of peripheral blood. The receptors derive from an older man with acute or convalescent COVID-19.

The V call is TRBV7-9, the J call TRBJ2-7; 7 bases fit TRBD1. This CDR3 has 15 amino acids. Trimming at V came to 4 bases and at J to 3 bases, leaving 9 bases not matched to a gene. Germline CDR1 and CDR2: SEHNR and FQNEAQ (reference sequence). The CDR3 region is CASSSIRGRIYEQYF. The DNA for the CDR3 is TGTGCCAGCAGCTCGATAAGGGGGCGGATCTACGAGCAGTACTTC.

The chain joins TRBV5-4 to TRBJ1-1, with D perhaps TRBD1 (6 bases). Germline V CDR1 and CDR2: SGHNT, YYREEE (reference sequence). Trimming took 3 bases from V and 0 from J, leaving 9 bases between them. The CDR3 sequence is 14 residues long. The CDR3 DNA sequence: TGTGCCAGCAGCTACCCAGGGGTGAACACTGAAGCTTTCTTT. Its protein is CASSYPGVNTEAFF.

The chain carries TRBV27 and TRBJ2-7, with TRBD1 matching over 8 bases. The CDR3 has 13 amino acids. CDR1 is MNHEY and CDR2 is SMNVEV in the germline V gene (reference sequence). The J segment lost 7 bases and the V segment lost 6 bases, leaving 8 bases of the junction unmatched. Here the CDR3 reads CASRDRGDMEQYF. Written as DNA, the CDR3 is TGTGCCAGCAGAGACAGGGGCGATATGGAGCAGTACTTC.

The chain uses TRBV7-9 and TRBJ2-1; TRBD1 matches 7 bases. Germline V CDR1 and CDR2: SEHNR, FQNEAQ (reference sequence). Trimming cost V 3 bases and J 2 bases; bases outside gene matches: 4. CDR3 length equals 15 residues. CDR3 coding DNA: TGTGCCAGCAGCTTGAGGGGGCGCACCTACAATGAGCAGTTCTTC. Protein: CASSLRGRTYNEQFF.

The chain uses TRBV12-5 and TRBJ2-1; 12 positions agree with TRBD2. This CDR3 contains 19 residues. Germline CDR1 LGHNT, CDR2 FRNRAP. The V and J ends lost 3 bases and 1 base, in that order; junction bases with no gene match: 10. This CDR3 reads CASGFKSLAGGPSYNEQFF. CDR3 bases: TGTGCTAGTGGTTTCAAGAGTCTAGCGGGGGGGCCGTCCTACAATGAGCAGTTCTTC.

The chain employs TRBV6-5 and TRBJ2-7; 7 nucleotides match TRBD2. The CDR3 sequence is 13 residues long. The V and J ends lost 6 bases and 5 bases, in that order; junction bases with no gene match: 7. Germline lookup yields CDR1 MNHEY and CDR2 SVGAGI. CDR3 nucleotide sequence: TGTGCCAGCAGCCCCCGGACTAGGAACGAGCAGTACTTC. As protein: CASSPRTRNEQYF.

The chain carries TRBV25-1 and TRBJ2-1, with 9 bases identical to TRBD1. Germline CDR1 MGHDK, CDR2 SYGVNS. The CDR3 sequence is 15 residues long. Germline trimming cut 6 bases from V and 3 bases from J; bases unmatched to any gene: 6. CDR3 in amino acids: CASSAGTGRYNEQFF. CDR3 sequence (DNA): TGTGCCAGCAGCGCCGGGACAGGGCGCTACAATGAGCAGTTCTTC.

The chain joins TRBV6-6 to TRBJ2-3, with D perhaps matching TRBD1 (5 bases). The germline gives CDR1 MNHNY, CDR2 SVGAGI (reference sequence). The V gene lost 2 bases and the J gene lost 5 bases, with 14 bases spanning the gap. CDR3 size: 15 residues. The CDR3 DNA reads TGTGCCAGCAGTTACATGCAGGGTAGGGAAGATACGCAGTATTTT. The encoded protein is CASSYMQGREDTQYF.

The chain has TRBV27 and TRBJ2-7, with TRBD1 identical over 8 bases. Germline CDR1 and CDR2: MNHEY and SMNVEV (reference sequence). Unmatched junction bases numbered 8, after V lost 6 bases and J lost 1 base. This CDR3 is built from 15 residues. CDR3 residues: CASSPGDRRSYEQYF. In DNA form, the CDR3 reads TGTGCCAGCAGCCCGGGGGACAGGCGATCCTACGAGCAGTACTTC.

The rearrangement uses TRBV2 and TRBJ1-5; D gene ambiguous. The germline V gene encodes CDR1 SNHLY and CDR2 FYNNEI. The length of the CDR3 is 13 residues. The ends were cut back, 8 bases at V and 2 bases at J, with 10 bases in the middle. DNA of the CDR3: TGTGCCAGCGGGGAGGTCCGCAATCAGCCCCAGCATTTT. Its translation: CASGEVRNQPQHF.

The V gene is TRBV10-3, the J gene TRBJ1-2, with D uncertain. V was clipped by 2 bases and J by 8 bases, with 12 bases between them. Germline V gives CDR1 ENHRY, CDR2 SYGVKD. CDR3 length: 13 amino acids. CDR3 sequence (DNA): TGTGCCATCAGTGAGATGGCACCCGGGGGCTACACCTTC. Protein product: CAISEMAPGGYTF.

The V gene is TRBV18, the J gene TRBJ1-3; D not resolved. The CDR3 length is 13 residues. Germline CDR1 KGHSH, CDR2 LQKENI. Between the trimmed V and J ends, which lost 2 bases and 5 bases, there was a span of 7 bases. The DNA for the CDR3 is TGTGCCAGCTCACCATCGGTTCGAAACACCATATATTTT. Translated, it gives CASSPSVRNTIYF.

This clone was observed a few times. The chain couples TRBV27 to TRBJ1-2, with a weak D call TRBD1 (5 bases). Between the trimmed V and J ends, which lost 5 bases and 3 bases, there was a span of 16 bases. The CDR3 totals 15 residues. CDR1 is MNHEY, CDR2 SMNVEV, per germline (reference sequence). CDR3 coding DNA: TGTGCCAGCAGTCCCCTCGGGGGGACGGACTATGGCTACACCTTC. Translated, it gives CASSPLGGTDYGYTF.

This CDR3 is CASSPTTVQPQHF. CDR3 bases: TGTGCCAGCAGCCCCACGACTGTACAGCCCCAGCATTTT. The chain couples TRBV7-2 to TRBJ1-5; D is unresolved. This CDR3 has 13 residues. Germline CDR1 is SGHTA and CDR2 is FQGNSA. Deletions cut 5 bases from V and 7 bases from J, with 12 bases between.

The chain couples TRBV5-5 to TRBJ2-6, with D unresolved. Germline CDR1 SGHKS, CDR2 YYEKEE (reference sequence). Trimming shortened V by 5 bases and J by 0 bases, and 12 bases separated the two germline ends. CDR3 length: 16 amino acids. The CDR3 DNA reads TGTGCCAGCAGTTTACCACGGAGCTCTGGGGCCAACGTCCTGACTTTC. As protein: CASSLPRSSGANVLTF.

For the CDR3, the DNA is TGTGCCAGCAGCCCACTCAGGGGAAGCTCTGGAAACACCATATATTTT. Its translation: CASSPLRGSSGNTIYF. This chain uses TRBV11-2 with TRBJ1-3, with D perhaps matching TRBD1 (6 bases). This CDR3 contains 16 residues. V dropped 5 bases and J dropped 0 bases, with 14 bases sitting between them. From germline, CDR1 is SGHAT and CDR2 FQNNGV.

The chain couples TRBV24-1 to TRBJ2-1; D possibly corresponds to TRBD2 (5 bases). Per germline, CDR1 KGHDR and CDR2 SFDVKD. CDR3 length: 16 residues. V was trimmed by 1 base and J by 2 bases, leaving 11 bases between them. Here the CDR3 DNA reads TGTGCCACCAGTGATTTTGGGAGCTCCGCCTACAATGAGCAGTTCTTC. This sequence encodes CATSDFGSSAYNEQFF.

The gene calls are TRBV27 and TRBJ1-5; D gene uncertain. Germline CDR1 MNHEY, CDR2 SMNVEV (reference sequence). The CDR3 loop spans 16 amino acids. The ends were cut back, 5 bases at V and 0 bases at J, with 14 bases in the middle. The CDR3 region has the DNA TGTGCCAGCAGTAGGGAGGGCCCATATAGCAATCAGCCCCAGCATTTT. Its protein is CASSREGPYSNQPQHF.

The chain recombines TRBV5-6 with TRBJ1-2; 8 nucleotides match TRBD1. This CDR3 region has 17 residues. The V segment lost 1 base and the J segment 3 bases; nucleotides outside the gene matches: 11. Germline loops: CDR1 SGHDT, CDR2 YYEEEE. CDR3 nucleotide sequence: TGTGCCAGCAGCTTGAGCGGGACAGGACGAAGTTACTATGGCTACACCTTC. This translates into CASSLSGTGRSYYGYTF.

The CDR3 sequence is CASSLGQGTNTIYF. The CDR3 DNA reads TGTGCCAGCAGCTTAGGACAGGGGACGAACACCATATATTTT. The chain links TRBV11-2 to TRBJ1-3; TRBD1 aligns across 8 bases. The J segment lost 7 bases and the V segment lost 1 base, leaving 3 bases of the junction unmatched. The CDR3 consists of 14 residues. Germline loops: CDR1 SGHAT, CDR2 FQNNGV.

This chain links TRBV18 with TRBJ1-1; 8 nucleotides agree with TRBD1. CDR1 and CDR2 from the germline V gene are KGHSH and LQKENI. There are 14 residues in the CDR3. The V segment lost 3 bases and the J segment 5 bases; nucleotides outside the gene matches: 5. This CDR3 reads CASSPRTGRTEAFF. The CDR3 nucleotides read TGTGCCAGCTCACCGCGGACAGGGCGGACTGAAGCTTTCTTT.

Only one count was recorded for this clone. This chain links TRBV18 with TRBJ1-6; 8 bases are a match to TRBD1. Trimming took 6 bases from V and 9 from J; bases not matched to a gene: 10. The CDR3 loop spans 15 amino acids. The germline gives CDR1 KGHSH, CDR2 LQKENI. For the CDR3, the DNA is TGTGCCAGCTCGCCAAGGACAGGGAGCGGTTCACCCCTCCACTTT. It encodes CASSPRTGSGSPLHF.

This clone has just a few counts. J is TRBJ2-1 and V is TRBV7-9, with D possibly matching TRBD1 (5 bases). Per the germline V gene, CDR1 is SEHNR and CDR2 is FQNEAQ (reference sequence). The CDR3 loop spans 13 amino acids. V dropped 5 bases and J dropped 14 bases, with 19 bases sitting between them. Written as DNA, the CDR3 is TGTGCCAGCAGCCTCCTAGGAGACAGCGTTAAGTTCTTC. This translates into CASSLLGDSVKFF. The variable domain in full, completed from reference TRBV7-9 and TRBJ2-1, reads DTGVSQNPRHKITKRGQNVTFRCDPISEHNRLYWYRQTLGQGPEFLTYFQNEAQLEKSRLLSDRFSAERPKGSFSTLEIQRTEQGDSAMYLCASSLLGDSVKFFGPGTRLTVL.

The gene calls are TRBV5-4 and TRBJ2-1, with 9 bases lining up with TRBD2. CDR3 length: 12 residues. Germline V gene sequence: CDR1 SGHNT, CDR2 YYREEE (reference sequence). V lost 5 bases, J lost 12 bases, and 6 bases stayed unmatched. The CDR3 coding sequence is TGTGCCAGCAGGGAAGGCGGGAGGGGGCAGTTCTTC. Translation: CASREGGRGQFF.

This clone was seen once. V is TRBV5-1 and J is TRBJ2-7, with 7 nucleotides matching TRBD2. The CDR3 contains 14 residues. The V and J ends lost 4 bases and 2 bases, in that order; junction bases with no gene match: 6. CDR1 and CDR2 (germline): SGHRS, YFSETQ. The CDR3 DNA reads as TGCGCCAGCAGCGCTGGGGGGGGAACCTACGAGCAGTACTTC. This translates into CASSAGGGTYEQYF.

A note on this clone: Compared with germline, one end of the junction differs, possibly owing to a read error. V gene TRBV6-1 combines with J gene TRBJ1-2; possible D gene TRBD1, 5 bases. Per germline, CDR1 MNHNS and CDR2 SASEGT. This CDR3 comprises 12 residues. CDR3 amino acids: CASSDTAGLAAF. CDR3 DNA: TGTGCCAGCAGTGACACCGCGGGACTGGCGGCCTTC.